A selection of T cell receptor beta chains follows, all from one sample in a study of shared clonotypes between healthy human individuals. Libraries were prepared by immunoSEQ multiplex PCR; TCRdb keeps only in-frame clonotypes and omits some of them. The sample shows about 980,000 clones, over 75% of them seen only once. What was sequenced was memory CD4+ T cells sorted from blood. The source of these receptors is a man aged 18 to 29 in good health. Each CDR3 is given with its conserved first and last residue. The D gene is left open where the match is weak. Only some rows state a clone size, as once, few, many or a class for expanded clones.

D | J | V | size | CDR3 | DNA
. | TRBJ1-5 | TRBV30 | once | CAWTGNSNQPQHF | TGTGCCTGGACAGGCAATAGCAATCAGCCCCAGCATTTT
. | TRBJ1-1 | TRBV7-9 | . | CASSLDAFRSEAFF | TGTGCCAGCAGCTTAGACGCTTTTCGCTCTGAAGCTTTCTTT
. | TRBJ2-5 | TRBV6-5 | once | CASSPSATQETQYF | TGTGCCAGCAGTCCCAGCGCTACCCAAGAGACCCAGTACTTC
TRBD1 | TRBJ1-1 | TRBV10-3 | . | CAIRVDRGYTEAFF | TGTGCCATCAGGGTGGACAGGGGATACACTGAAGCTTTCTTT
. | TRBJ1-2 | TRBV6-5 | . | CASSHRAEGYTF | TGTGCCAGCAGTCACCGGGCAGAAGGCTACACCTTC
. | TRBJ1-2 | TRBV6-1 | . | CASSEEITGYTF | TGTGCCAGCAGTGAAGAGATTACCGGCTACACCTTC
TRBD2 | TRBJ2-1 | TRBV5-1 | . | CASSATAGGFNEQFF | TGCGCCAGCAGCGCCACAGCGGGGGGCTTTAATGAGCAGTTCTTC
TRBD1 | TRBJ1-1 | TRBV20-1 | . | CSATDRAEAFF | TGCAGTGCTACGGACAGGGCTGAAGCTTTCTTT
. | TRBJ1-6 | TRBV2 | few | CASRMTESSPLHF | TGTGCCAGCAGGATGACAGAGAGTTCACCCCTCCACTTT
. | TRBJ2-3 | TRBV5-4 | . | CASSREKGGARDTQYF | TGTGCCAGCAGCAGAGAAAAGGGGGGGGCAAGGGATACGCAGTATTTT
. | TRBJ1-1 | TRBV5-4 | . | CASSLVTGATEAFF | TGTGCCAGCAGCTTGGTGACAGGTGCCACTGAAGCTTTCTTT
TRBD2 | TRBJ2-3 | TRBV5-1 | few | CASTLAGTATDTQYF | TGCGCCAGCACCCTAGCGGGGACCGCCACAGATACGCAGTATTTT
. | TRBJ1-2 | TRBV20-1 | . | CSAGTSNGYTF | TGCAGTGCTGGGACATCCAATGGCTACACCTTC
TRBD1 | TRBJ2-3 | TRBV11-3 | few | CASSLGSGGVGTDTQYF | TGTGCCAGCAGCTTAGGATCAGGGGGTGTGGGCACAGATACGCAGTATTTT
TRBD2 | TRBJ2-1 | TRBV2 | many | CASSGGSGRNNEQFF | TGTGCCAGCAGTGGCGGTAGCGGGAGGAACAATGAGCAGTTCTTC
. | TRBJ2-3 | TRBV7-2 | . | CASSPETTDTQYF | TGTGCCAGCAGCCCCGAAACCACAGATACGCAGTATTTT
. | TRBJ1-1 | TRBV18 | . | CASSISQNTEAFF | TGTGCCAGCTCAATTTCACAGAACACTGAAGCTTTCTTT
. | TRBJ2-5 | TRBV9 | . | CASSVGRQETQYF | TGTGCCAGCAGCGTTGGGAGACAAGAGACCCAGTACTTC
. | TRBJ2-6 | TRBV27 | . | CASSPQATAVFSGANVLTF | TGTGCCAGCAGTCCCCAGGCAACGGCTGTTTTCTCTGGGGCCAACGTCCTGACTTTC
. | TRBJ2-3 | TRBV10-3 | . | CAISESGSGISTDTQYF | TGTGCCATCAGTGAGTCGGGGAGCGGAATTAGCACAGATACGCAGTATTTT
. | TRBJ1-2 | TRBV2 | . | CASRGVANYGYTF | TGTGCCAGCCGGGGCGTCGCGAACTATGGCTACACCTTC
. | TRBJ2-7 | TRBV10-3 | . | CAISEQIFNEQYF | TGTGCCATCAGTGAACAAATCTTCAACGAGCAGTACTTC
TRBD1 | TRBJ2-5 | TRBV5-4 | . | CASSSRQGSRQETQYF | TGTGCCAGCAGCTCCCGACAGGGAAGTCGGCAAGAGACCCAGTACTTC
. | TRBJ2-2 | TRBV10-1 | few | CASSESIGVPGELFF | TGCGCCAGCAGTGAGTCGATCGGGGTTCCCGGGGAGCTGTTTTTT
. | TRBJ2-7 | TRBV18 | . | CASSRGTYEQYF | TGTGCCAGCTCACGCGGGACCTACGAGCAGTACTTC
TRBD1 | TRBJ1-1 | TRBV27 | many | CASRGQGRGGEAFF | TGTGCCAGCAGGGGACAGGGGAGAGGGGGTGAAGCTTTCTTT
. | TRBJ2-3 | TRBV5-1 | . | CASSRGGTTTDTQYF | TGCGCCAGCTCACGCGGTGGGACAACCACAGATACGCAGTATTTT
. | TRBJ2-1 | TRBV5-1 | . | CASSLRDEQFF | TGCGCCAGCAGCCTACGGGATGAGCAGTTCTTC
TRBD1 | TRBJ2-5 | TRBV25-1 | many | CASSAQGWAETQYF | TGTGCCAGCAGTGCACAGGGGTGGGCAGAGACCCAGTACTTC
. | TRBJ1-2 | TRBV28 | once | CASSFRGADTF | TGTGCCAGCAGTTTTCGGGGGGCGGACACCTTC
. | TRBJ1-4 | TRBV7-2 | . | CASSFTRDEKLFF | TGTGCCAGCAGCTTTACCAGGGATGAAAAACTGTTTTTT
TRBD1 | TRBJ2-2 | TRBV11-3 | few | CASSSTGKAGELFF | TGTGCCAGCAGCTCGACAGGGAAAGCCGGGGAGCTGTTTTTT
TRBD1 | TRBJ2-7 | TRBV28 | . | CASRGTGGGLRQYF | TGTGCCAGCAGGGGGACAGGGGGCGGTCTGAGGCAGTACTTC
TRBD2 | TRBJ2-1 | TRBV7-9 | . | CASSLGTYLAGGTNNEQFF | TGTGCCAGCAGCTTAGGGACCTACTTAGCGGGAGGAACTAACAATGAGCAGTTCTTC
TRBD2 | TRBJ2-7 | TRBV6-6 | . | CASILSGGTHEQYF | TGTGCCAGCATCCTCAGCGGGGGTACGCACGAGCAGTACTTC
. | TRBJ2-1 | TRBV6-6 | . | CACVDRGGPRDEQFF | TGTGCCTGCGTGGATCGGGGCGGGCCGCGAGATGAGCAGTTCTTC
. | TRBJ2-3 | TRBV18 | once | CASSPTTDTQYF | TGTGCCAGCTCACCCACCACAGATACGCAGTATTTT
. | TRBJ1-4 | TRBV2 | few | CASSELLAGEKLFF | TGTGCCAGCAGTGAACTGCTAGCTGGTGAAAAACTGTTTTTT
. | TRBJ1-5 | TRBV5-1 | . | CASSLGQSLNQPQHF | TGCGCCAGCAGCTTGGGACAGTCCCTTAATCAGCCCCAGCATTTT
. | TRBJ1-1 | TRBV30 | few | CAWSLSGSATEAFF | TGTGCCTGGAGTTTGTCGGGTTCTGCCACTGAAGCTTTCTTT
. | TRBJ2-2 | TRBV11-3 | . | CASSSRKENTGELFF | TGTGCCAGCAGCTCAAGAAAGGAGAACACCGGGGAGCTGTTTTTT
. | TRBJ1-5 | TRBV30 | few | CAWSADAGNQPQHF | TGTGCCTGGAGCGCCGACGCAGGGAATCAGCCCCAGCATTTT
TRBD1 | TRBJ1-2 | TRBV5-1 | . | CASSLTGTGTYGYTF | TGCGCCAGCAGCTTGACCGGGACAGGGACCTATGGCTACACCTTC
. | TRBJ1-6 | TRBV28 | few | CASSLDSNSPLHF | TGTGCCAGCAGTTTAGACAGTAATTCACCCCTCCACTTT
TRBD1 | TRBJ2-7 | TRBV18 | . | CASSPSQGGEQYF | TGTGCCAGCTCACCGTCACAGGGGGGCGAGCAGTACTTC
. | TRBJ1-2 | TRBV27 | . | CASSPGYNSNYGYTF | TGTGCCAGCAGTCCCGGATACAACTCTAACTATGGCTACACCTTC
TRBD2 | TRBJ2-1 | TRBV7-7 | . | CASSPSSGGSDEQFF | TGTGCTAGCAGCCCCTCCTCGGGCGGGAGTGATGAGCAGTTCTTC
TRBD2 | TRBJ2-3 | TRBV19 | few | CASKPVAGGIDTQYF | TGTGCCAGTAAACCCGTAGCGGGGGGTATAGATACGCAGTATTTT
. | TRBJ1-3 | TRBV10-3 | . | CAISEGSGNTIYF | TGTGCCATCAGTGAGGGCTCTGGAAACACCATATATTTT